These T cell receptor beta chains were read from a single sample in a study of control samples from healthy donors and cancer patients. Clones were sequenced by immunoSEQ multiplex PCR, and TCRdb holds only the in-frame ones, with some missing. Of about 80,000 clones in the sample, approximately 89% were seen once. Sequenced: blood. These receptor sequences come from a man aged 45-60 years in good health. Each CDR3 is given with its conserved first and last residue. D genes are given only for firm matches. Part of the rows lack a size; the others show once, few, many or a class for expanded clones.

>TRBD1|-|TRBV6-5|TRBJ2-1
TGTGCCAGCAGGATCTCAGGGGGTCACAATGAGCAGTTCTTC
CASRISGGHNEQFF
>-|-|TRBV5-1|TRBJ2-5
TGCGCCAGCAGCTTGGTTCAGGGGCCCGGGGGCACCCAGTACTTC
CASSLVQGPGGTQYF
>-|once|TRBV4-1|TRBJ1-1
TGCGCCAGCAGCCAAGATGGAGGGGATCAAGCTTTCTTT
CASSQDGGDQAFF
>TRBD2|-|TRBV27|TRBJ2-1
TGTGCCAGCAGGAAACTAGCGGGAGACTACAATGAGCAGTTCTTC
CASRKLAGDYNEQFF
>TRBD1|-|TRBV15|TRBJ1-2
TGTGCCACCAGAGACTCAGGGGGCGATGGCTACACCTTC
CATRDSGGDGYTF
>-|-|TRBV6-1|TRBJ1-6
TGTGCCAGCAGTGAACTCCTAAGCTCCTATAATTCACCCCTCCACTTT
CASSELLSSYNSPLHF
>-|-|TRBV19|TRBJ1-1
TGTGCCAGTAGCCTGACAGAGAACACTGAAGCTTTCTTT
CASSLTENTEAFF
>-|-|TRBV18|TRBJ1-1
TGTGCCAGCTCACCAGGGTCGAGAGCTTTCTTT
CASSPGSRAFF
>-|-|TRBV9|TRBJ1-2
TGTGCCAGCAGCGTAGGAGTCGGACAGATAGTACCGGGTGCCTATGGCTACACCTTC
CASSVGVGQIVPGAYGYTF
>-|once|TRBV6-4|TRBJ2-7
TGTGCCAGCAGCGGACAGTTCTTGTACGAGCAGTACTTC
CASSGQFLYEQYF
>-|-|TRBV7-8|TRBJ2-5
TGTGCCAGCAGCTTATACTCCCAAGAGACCCAGTACTTC
CASSLYSQETQYF
>-|once|TRBV5-1|TRBJ1-4
TGCGCCAGCAGCCTCCAGCTTAGTAATGAAAAACTGTTTTTT
CASSLQLSNEKLFF
>-|-|TRBV18|TRBJ2-2
TGTGCCAGCTCACCGACCTTCTCCACCGGGGAGCTGTTTTTT
CASSPTFSTGELFF
>-|-|TRBV5-4|TRBJ2-3
TGTGCCAGCAGCTTGGGACAGACAGATACGCAGTATTTT
CASSLGQTDTQYF
>TRBD1|once|TRBV11-3|TRBJ1-2
TGTGCCAGCAGCCCAGACTCCGGGACAGGGGGCACGTATGGCTACACCTTC
CASSPDSGTGGTYGYTF
>-|-|TRBV18|TRBJ1-1
TGTGCCAGCTCACCAATCAGCCCGAACACTGAAGCTTTCTTT
CASSPISPNTEAFF
>-|-|TRBV13|TRBJ2-2
TGTGCCAGCAGCTTAGATGGCGGGGAGCTGTTTTTT
CASSLDGGELFF
>-|once|TRBV12-5|TRBJ1-1
TGTGCTAGTGGTTTGGGGGGCTCCTGGAGCACTGAAGCTTTCTTT
CASGLGGSWSTEAFF
>-|-|TRBV5-8|TRBJ1-5
TGTGCCAGCAGCCCGGACATCTTTCCCCAGCATTTT
CASSPDIFPQHF
>-|-|TRBV10-3|TRBJ1-2
TGTGCCATCAGGGGAACCAACTATGGCTACACCTTC
CAIRGTNYGYTF
>TRBD2|-|TRBV30|TRBJ2-5
TGTGCCTGGAGTAAGCTAGCGGGGGAGGGTGAGACCCAGTACTTC
CAWSKLAGEGETQYF
>TRBD2|-|TRBV10-3|TRBJ2-1
TGTGCCATCAGTGAGTTCGCGACTAGCGCGGATGAGCAGTTCTTC
CAISEFATSADEQFF
>TRBD2|-|TRBV27|TRBJ2-7
TGTGCCAGCACCCTTACGCCCAGCGGGGCCTACGAGCAGTACTTC
CASTLTPSGAYEQYF